The text below deals with one T cell receptor beta chain. Per the study methods: Reference gene primer amplification gave estimated nucleated cell counts. Produced via immunoSEQ multiplex PCR; TCRdb's table is partial and in-frame only. V and J calls and clone size are as listed in that table; D and trimming were resolved from the DNA. Among more than 150,000 clones listed, less than 90% were seen once. V lost 6 bases to trimming and J lost 7 bases, with 14 bases between them. CDR1 SGDLS and CDR2 YYNGEE come from the germline V gene. This CDR3 has 14 amino acids. The cohort comprised adults aged roughly 18 to 90 years residing in some 24 US areas. Two consecutive negative NP/OP PCR tests, clearance, or resolved symptoms defined Cohort 3 recovery. The data were obtained in a study of blood T cell repertoires in COVID-19.

Input material: PBMCs or T cells enriched from blood (not recorded which). The gene calls are TRBV9 and TRBJ2-6; D ambiguous. The source is a woman in her forties or fifties who had recovered from COVID-19. CDR3 amino acids: CASTLLPSANVLTF. The CDR3 DNA follows: TGTGCCAGCACCCTCCTTCCTTCCGCCAACGTCCTGACTTTC.